Below are 14 T cell receptor beta chains sequenced from a single sample in a study of T cells after somatic rescue of genetic block. Repertoires were generated with immunoSEQ multiplex PCR, while TCRdb's copy carries only in-frame clones and drops some. The sample contains 85,000 to 100,000 clones, 75% to 90% of which appear only once. The sequenced sample was peripheral blood mononuclear cells (PBMCs). The source of these receptors is a young woman.

The V call is TRBV10-1, the J call TRBJ2-1; D possibly corresponds to TRBD2 (5 bases). Per the germline V gene, CDR1 is WNHNN and CDR2 is SYGVQD (reference sequence). V lost 0 bases, J lost 2 bases, and 11 bases lay in between. The CDR3 contains 16 residues. The CDR3 loop reads CASSESIAPPYNEQFF. In DNA, the CDR3 is TGCGCCAGCAGTGAGTCAATAGCGCCTCCCTACAATGAGCAGTTCTTC.

V and J are TRBV27 and TRBJ2-1; 10 nucleotides match TRBD1. Germline V gene sequence: CDR1 MNHEY, CDR2 SMNVEV (reference sequence). This CDR3 contains 16 residues. With V trimmed by 0 bases and J by 6 bases, 5 bases remained unmatched. The CDR3 nucleotides are TGTGCCAGCAGTTTATCGACAGGGGGCGCCGGCAATGAGCAGTTCTTC. It translates to CASSLSTGGAGNEQFF.

This chain connects TRBV2 to TRBJ1-2, with 8 bases lining up with TRBD1. J lost 4 bases, V lost 7 bases, and 8 bases had no gene match. CDR3 length: 14 residues. The V gene's germline CDR1 is SNHLY and CDR2 FYNNEI. The CDR3 bases are TGTGCCAGCACCACCCCCGGGACAGGCTATGGCTACACCTTC. This gives the protein CASTTPGTGYGYTF.

This rearrangement joins TRBV7-9 to TRBJ2-5, with unresolved D. CDR1 and CDR2 from the germline V gene are SEHNR and FQNEAQ (reference sequence). V was trimmed by 6 bases and J by 5 bases, leaving 7 bases between them. The CDR3 has 11 amino acids. Here the CDR3 DNA reads TGTGCCAGCAGGTCAGCGGAGACCCAGTACTTC. Translated: CASRSAETQYF.

The sample holds one count of this clone. The chain has TRBV7-9 and TRBJ2-5; D possibly uses TRBD1 or TRBD2 (7 bases each). This CDR3 has 17 residues. The V and J ends lost 1 base and 5 bases respectively, with 20 bases between them. In germline, CDR1 is SEHNR, CDR2 FQNEAQ (reference sequence). The CDR3 region is CASSLGQGGAPRETQYF. In DNA, the CDR3 is TGTGCCAGCAGCTTAGGACAGGGAGGGGCCCCGCGGGAGACCCAGTACTTC.

The rearrangement links TRBV28 to TRBJ1-1; TRBD1 might be the D (6 bases). This CDR3 comprises 15 residues. From germline, CDR1 is MDHEN and CDR2 SYDVKM. The V end lost 2 bases, the J end lost 6 bases, and 16 bases lay between the germline ends. CDR3 bases: TGTGCCAGCAGTTTAGTGCCAGGGGCCAGGCCTGAAGCTTTCTTT. Encoded protein: CASSLVPGARPEAFF.

The gene calls are TRBV27 and TRBJ1-2, with 7 nucleotides matching TRBD1. Trimming took 6 bases from V and 5 from J; bases not matched to a gene: 6. The CDR3 contains 13 residues. Germline loops: CDR1 MNHEY, CDR2 SMNVEV (reference sequence). CDR3: CASSFTGAYGYTF. CDR3 nucleotides: TGTGCCAGCAGCTTTACAGGGGCTTATGGCTACACCTTC.

The chain couples TRBV9 to TRBJ2-3; the match to TRBD1 covers 7 bases. The CDR3 contains 15 residues. J lost 2 bases, V lost 4 bases, and 7 bases had no gene match. Germline V gene lookup returns CDR1 SGDLS and CDR2 YYNGEE. The CDR3 spells CASSPRGQFTDTQYF. CDR3 sequence (DNA): TGTGCCAGCAGCCCCAGGGGACAGTTCACAGATACGCAGTATTTT.

DNA for the CDR3: TGTGCCAGCTCAACCAATAGGGGGGTTCAAGAGACCCAGTACTTC. It specifies CASSTNRGVQETQYF. The chain couples TRBV18 to TRBJ2-5; either TRBD1 or TRBD2 may fit D (6 bases each). From germline, CDR1 is KGHSH and CDR2 LQKENI. Trimming took off 5 bases at V and 2 bases at J, with 15 bases between the two ends. The CDR3 covers 15 residues.

The V gene is TRBV7-3, the J gene TRBJ2-2; D is unclear. V lost 4 bases and J lost 4, with 13 bases in between. The germline V gene encodes CDR1 SGHTA and CDR2 FQGTGA. The CDR3 is made up of 15 amino acids. The CDR3 nucleotides are TGTGCCAGCAGCTCGGGCAGTCGGGCCACCGGGGAGCTGTTTTTT. It codes for CASSSGSRATGELFF.

The V and J genes are TRBV6-5 and TRBJ1-2, with a weak D call TRBD1 (5 bases). Trimming removed 6 bases at V and 4 bases at J, with 9 bases between. Germline V CDR1 and CDR2: MNHEY, SVGAGI. The CDR3 has 12 residues. CDR3 sequence: CASRGTAYGYTF. The CDR3 DNA is TGTGCCAGCAGGGGGACGGCCTATGGCTACACCTTC.

The V and J genes are TRBV28 and TRBJ1-2, with a weak D call TRBD1 (5 bases). The CDR3 is 14 amino acids. Trimming cost V 5 bases and J 8 bases, with 18 bases left between them. CDR1 is MDHEN, CDR2 SYDVKM, per germline. The CDR3 bases are TGTGCCAGCAGTACCCCCCGGGACCGCGCAGGCTACACCTTC. Protein product: CASSTPRDRAGYTF.

The chain employs TRBV2 and TRBJ1-1; TRBD1 matches 9 bases. Germline values: CDR1 SNHLY, CDR2 FYNNEI. V was clipped by 2 bases and J by 5 bases; unmatched bases: 12. CDR3 length: 17 amino acids. The CDR3 reads CASSEPETGGDSTEAFF. CDR3 nucleotides: TGTGCCAGCAGTGAACCGGAAACAGGGGGCGATTCGACTGAAGCTTTCTTT.

V usage is TRBV5-6 and J usage is TRBJ2-1; D unclear. CDR1 is SGHDT and CDR2 is YYEEEE in the germline V gene. This CDR3 contains 17 residues. Trimming took off 1 base at V and 0 bases at J, with 14 bases between the two ends. In DNA, the CDR3 is TGTGCCAGCAGCTTGTTTGGAGATTCGAGCTCCTACAATGAGCAGTTCTTC. Encoded protein: CASSLFGDSSSYNEQFF.